The present T cell receptor beta chain was sequenced within a study of T cells in Graves' hyperthyroidism and ophthalmopathy. Germline CDR1 and CDR2: SGHRS and YFSETQ. The ends lost 0 bases at V and 5 bases at J; junction bases unmatched: 13. The CDR3 spans 18 residues. Stable disease denoted Graves' hyperthyroidism without ophthalmopathy progression within 18 months. TCR beta CDR3 region amplification was performed from RNA transcripts. The primer set for the first-round RT-PCR of the TCR CDR3 was HTBI. TCRdb re-derived calls from the multiplex PCR reads in MiXCR, one entry per CDR3 protein. The table lists around 400,000 distinct CDR3 sequences, about 13% of them singletons. In its sample, this clonotype was seen a few times.

The rearrangement joins TRBV5-1 to TRBJ1-4; TRBD1 agrees at 7 bases. Sample: blood. The receptor's source is a woman between 18 and 29 years old with Graves' hyperthyroidism. The CDR3 region is CASSLDAAGGSGNEKLFF. As DNA, the CDR3 is TGCGCCAGCAGCTTGGATGCGGCAGGGGGATCCGGGAATGAAAAACTGTTTTTT.